A selection of T cell receptor beta chains follows, all from one sample in a study of cytomegalovirus exposure and HLA in healthy donors. Clones were read by immunoSEQ multiplex PCR, and TCRdb kept only the in-frame ones, dropping some. The sample consists of 190,000 or so clones, roughly four fifths of them appearing once. The sequenced sample was PBMCs. These receptors came from a man aged 45-65 years in good health and CMV-seronegative. CDR3s include the opening cysteine and the closing phenylalanine or tryptophan. D genes are given only for firm matches. Only some rows state a clone size, as once, few, many or a class for expanded clones.

d_gene: .
len: 15
j_gene: TRBJ2-3
v_gene: TRBV5-1
abundance: .
CDR3nt: TGCGCCAGCAGCTTGCCCTTGTCCGAGCCGGATACGCAGTATTTT
CDR3aa: CASSLPLSEPDTQYF

d_gene: .
len: 15
j_gene: TRBJ2-2
v_gene: TRBV10-1
abundance: .
CDR3nt: TGCGCCAGAACGGGGAAACAGGGATTTGACGGGGAGCTGTTTTTT
CDR3aa: CARTGKQGFDGELFF

d_gene: TRBD1
len: 18
j_gene: TRBJ2-1
v_gene: TRBV19
abundance: .
CDR3nt: TGTGCCAGTAGTATAGGGACAGGGAGGATCGGCTCCTACAATGAGCAGTTCTTC
CDR3aa: CASSIGTGRIGSYNEQFF

d_gene: .
len: 13
j_gene: TRBJ1-6
v_gene: TRBV6-5
abundance: few
CDR3nt: TGTGCCAGCATGATGAGGGTGCATTCACCCCTCCACTTT
CDR3aa: CASMMRVHSPLHF

d_gene: .
len: 15
j_gene: TRBJ2-1
v_gene: TRBV6-1
abundance: .
CDR3nt: TGTGCCAGCAGGGACGTGGCAGGGGGGAAGTATGAGCAGTTCTTC
CDR3aa: CASRDVAGGKYEQFF

d_gene: TRBD1
len: 14
j_gene: TRBJ2-7
v_gene: TRBV7-6
abundance: .
CDR3nt: TGTGCCAGCAGCGCGAGGACAGGGCCCTACGAGCAGTACTTC
CDR3aa: CASSARTGPYEQYF

d_gene: TRBD2
len: 19
j_gene: TRBJ2-1
v_gene: TRBV6-1
abundance: .
CDR3nt: TGTGCCAGCAGTGAAGCTGAAGCGGGAGGAAGGAGCTCCTACAATGAGCAGTTCTTC
CDR3aa: CASSEAEAGGRSSYNEQFF

d_gene: .
len: 13
j_gene: TRBJ2-1
v_gene: TRBV9
abundance: .
CDR3nt: TGTGCCAGCAGCGTAGCGGGGAGGAATGAGCAGTTCTTC
CDR3aa: CASSVAGRNEQFF

d_gene: .
len: 15
j_gene: TRBJ2-5
v_gene: TRBV18
abundance: .
CDR3nt: TGTGCCAGCTCGGACGGGACACTATTACAAGAGACCCAGTACTTC
CDR3aa: CASSDGTLLQETQYF

d_gene: TRBD2
len: 16
j_gene: TRBJ2-1
v_gene: TRBV4-1
abundance: .
CDR3nt: TGCGCCAGCACCAGGGTAGCGGGAGTCTCCTACAATGAGCAGTTCTTC
CDR3aa: CASTRVAGVSYNEQFF

d_gene: TRBD1
len: 15
j_gene: TRBJ1-5
v_gene: TRBV7-2
abundance: .
CDR3nt: TGTGCCAGCAGCCGCGGGGGGACAGGGTATCAGCCCCAGCATTTT
CDR3aa: CASSRGGTGYQPQHF

d_gene: .
len: 13
j_gene: TRBJ2-3
v_gene: TRBV29-1
abundance: .
CDR3nt: TGCAGCGTTGGGGGACAACGCACAGATACGCAGTATTTT
CDR3aa: CSVGGQRTDTQYF

d_gene: TRBD1
len: 16
j_gene: TRBJ2-7
v_gene: TRBV19
abundance: .
CDR3nt: TGTGCCAGTAGTAGTGAGGGACAGGGAAGCTCCTACGAGCAGTACTTC
CDR3aa: CASSSEGQGSSYEQYF

d_gene: .
len: 14
j_gene: TRBJ1-2
v_gene: TRBV7-9
abundance: few
CDR3nt: TGTGCCAGCAGCTTAAAGGACACCGGAGATGGCTACACCTTC
CDR3aa: CASSLKDTGDGYTF

d_gene: .
len: 15
j_gene: TRBJ2-2
v_gene: TRBV4-3
abundance: few
CDR3nt: TGCGCCAGCAGCCCCTGGACGGGGTTTGTCGGGGAGCTGTTTTTT
CDR3aa: CASSPWTGFVGELFF

d_gene: TRBD1
len: 17
j_gene: TRBJ1-5
v_gene: TRBV15
abundance: .
CDR3nt: TGTGCCACCAGCAGAGTTAGGGGACAGGTCCTCAATCAGCCCCAGCATTTT
CDR3aa: CATSRVRGQVLNQPQHF

d_gene: TRBD2
len: 14
j_gene: TRBJ2-5
v_gene: TRBV18
abundance: .
CDR3nt: TGTGCCAGCTCACGATCGGGGGGGCTAGAGACCCAGTACTTC
CDR3aa: CASSRSGGLETQYF

d_gene: TRBD2
len: 17
j_gene: TRBJ2-3
v_gene: TRBV5-1
abundance: .
CDR3nt: TGCGCCAGCAGCTTGGCCTGGCTAGCGGGAGGTCCAGATACGCAGTATTTT
CDR3aa: CASSLAWLAGGPDTQYF

d_gene: .
len: 15
j_gene: TRBJ2-5
v_gene: TRBV18
abundance: .
CDR3nt: TGTGCCAGCTCACCGACCCTCGCGGTTCAAGAGACCCAGTACTTC
CDR3aa: CASSPTLAVQETQYF

d_gene: TRBD2
len: 17
j_gene: TRBJ2-2
v_gene: TRBV10-1
abundance: .
CDR3nt: TGCGCCAGCAGTGAGTACGGGCTAGCGGCGAACACCGGGGAGCTGTTTTTT
CDR3aa: CASSEYGLAANTGELFF

d_gene: .
len: 13
j_gene: TRBJ2-7
v_gene: TRBV4-1
abundance: .
CDR3nt: TGCGCCAGCAGCCTTTCGGGACTTTACGAGCAGTACTTC
CDR3aa: CASSLSGLYEQYF

d_gene: TRBD1
len: 11
j_gene: TRBJ1-1
v_gene: TRBV20-1
abundance: .
CDR3nt: TGCAGTACCGACAGGGGCGACCGAGCTTTCTTT
CDR3aa: CSTDRGDRAFF

d_gene: TRBD2
len: 15
j_gene: TRBJ2-7
v_gene: TRBV15
abundance: .
CDR3nt: TGTGCCACCAGCAGAGTTAGCGGGTCCTCCTACGAGCAGTACTTC
CDR3aa: CATSRVSGSSYEQYF

d_gene: TRBD2
len: 16
j_gene: TRBJ2-2
v_gene: TRBV9
abundance: .
CDR3nt: TGTGCCAGCAGCCCCACTAGCGGGAGTCGGTACGGGGAGCTGTTTTTT
CDR3aa: CASSPTSGSRYGELFF

d_gene: TRBD2
len: 14
j_gene: TRBJ2-5
v_gene: TRBV5-1
abundance: .
CDR3nt: TGCGCCAGCAGCTTACTAGCGGGAGGAGAGACCCAGTACTTC
CDR3aa: CASSLLAGGETQYF

d_gene: TRBD1
len: 14
j_gene: TRBJ2-1
v_gene: TRBV7-3
abundance: .
CDR3nt: TGTGCCAGCAGCCCTAGACAGGGGGTGATCGAGCAGTTCTTC
CDR3aa: CASSPRQGVIEQFF

d_gene: .
len: 14
j_gene: TRBJ2-1
v_gene: TRBV9
abundance: .
CDR3nt: TGTGCCAGCAGCGTAGCTAATAGAGTCGGTGAGCAGTTCTTC
CDR3aa: CASSVANRVGEQFF

d_gene: .
len: 14
j_gene: TRBJ1-4
v_gene: TRBV19
abundance: once
CDR3nt: TGTGCCAGTAGAGAGACAGGCGGAGGTGAAAAACTGTTTTTT
CDR3aa: CASRETGGGEKLFF

d_gene: .
len: 14
j_gene: TRBJ1-5
v_gene: TRBV6-1
abundance: .
CDR3nt: TGTGCCAGCAGTGAGAGTTATAGCAATCAGCCCCAGCATTTT
CDR3aa: CASSESYSNQPQHF

d_gene: TRBD2
len: 18
j_gene: TRBJ2-2
v_gene: TRBV4-1
abundance: .
CDR3nt: TGCGCCAGCAGCCGTCTTGCGCGGGAGCGAAAGAACACCGGGGAGCTGTTTTTT
CDR3aa: CASSRLARERKNTGELFF

d_gene: .
len: 13
j_gene: TRBJ1-1
v_gene: TRBV7-2
abundance: .
CDR3nt: TGTGCCAGCAACCTTCCAGGGAACACTGAAGCTTTCTTT
CDR3aa: CASNLPGNTEAFF

d_gene: .
len: 13
j_gene: TRBJ2-3
v_gene: TRBV7-2
abundance: .
CDR3nt: TGTGCCAGCAGCTCGACAGGCACAGATACGCAGTATTTT
CDR3aa: CASSSTGTDTQYF

d_gene: .
len: 15
j_gene: TRBJ2-7
v_gene: TRBV6-5
abundance: once
CDR3nt: TGTGCCAGCAGCTCCCTAGGGGTGGGAACCTACGAGCAGTACTTC
CDR3aa: CASSSLGVGTYEQYF

d_gene: TRBD1
len: 15
j_gene: TRBJ1-3
v_gene: TRBV5-1
abundance: .
CDR3nt: TGCGCCAGCAGCGGGGGACAGCTTACTGGAAACACCATATATTTT
CDR3aa: CASSGGQLTGNTIYF

d_gene: .
len: 15
j_gene: TRBJ2-2
v_gene: TRBV7-9
abundance: .
CDR3nt: TGTGCCAGCAGCCCGTTGACAGGCCGAACCGGGGAGCTGTTTTTT
CDR3aa: CASSPLTGRTGELFF

d_gene: .
len: 15
j_gene: TRBJ2-5
v_gene: TRBV7-3
abundance: .
CDR3nt: TGTGCCAGCAGCCCGAGGGGGGGGGCCGGGGAGACCCAGTACTTC
CDR3aa: CASSPRGGAGETQYF

d_gene: TRBD1
len: 14
j_gene: TRBJ1-2
v_gene: TRBV9
abundance: .
CDR3nt: TGTGCCAGCAGCGCCACCGGGACAGACTATGGCTACACCTTC
CDR3aa: CASSATGTDYGYTF